The 2 T cell receptor beta chains in this list originate from one sample, sequenced in a study of T cell responses to AZD1222 COVID-19 vaccine. Method: immunoSEQ multiplex PCR; TCRdb's copy keeps in-frame clones and lacks some. This table holds roughly 120,000 clones, roughly 90% found once. Sequences were derived from peripheral blood, sampled on day 0 of AZD1222 vaccination. Source of these receptors: an adult in good health.

This chain joins TRBV7-9 and TRBJ2-1, with TRBD1 matching 9 bases. The CDR3 extends over 14 amino acids. With V trimmed by 7 bases and J by 7 bases, 8 bases remained unmatched. Germline loops: CDR1 SEHNR, CDR2 FQNEAQ (reference sequence). CDR3 nucleotides: TGTGCCAGCAATCAAGGACAGGGGATTAATGAGCAGTTCTTC. Its translation is CASNQGQGINEQFF.

The V gene is TRBV19, the J gene TRBJ1-2; D is uncertain. CDR1 and CDR2 from the germline V gene are LNHDA and SQIVND (reference sequence). This CDR3 spans 13 amino acids. V lost 8 bases and J lost 8, with 18 bases in between. CDR3 sequence: CASHEVPPGGYTF. The CDR3 DNA follows: TGTGCCAGTCACGAGGTCCCCCCCGGGGGCTACACCTTC.